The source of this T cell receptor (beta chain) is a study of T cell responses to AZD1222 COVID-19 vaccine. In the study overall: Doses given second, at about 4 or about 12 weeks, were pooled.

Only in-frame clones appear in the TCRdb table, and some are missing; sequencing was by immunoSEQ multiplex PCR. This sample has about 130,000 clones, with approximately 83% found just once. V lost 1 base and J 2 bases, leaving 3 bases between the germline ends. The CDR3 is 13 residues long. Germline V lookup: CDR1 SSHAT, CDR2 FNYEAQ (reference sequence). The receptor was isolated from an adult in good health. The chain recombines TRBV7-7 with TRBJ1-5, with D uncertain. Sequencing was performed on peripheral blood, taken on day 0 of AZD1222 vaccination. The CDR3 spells CASSLGRNQPQHF. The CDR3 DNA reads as TGTGCCAGCAGCTTAGGCCGCAATCAGCCCCAGCATTTT.